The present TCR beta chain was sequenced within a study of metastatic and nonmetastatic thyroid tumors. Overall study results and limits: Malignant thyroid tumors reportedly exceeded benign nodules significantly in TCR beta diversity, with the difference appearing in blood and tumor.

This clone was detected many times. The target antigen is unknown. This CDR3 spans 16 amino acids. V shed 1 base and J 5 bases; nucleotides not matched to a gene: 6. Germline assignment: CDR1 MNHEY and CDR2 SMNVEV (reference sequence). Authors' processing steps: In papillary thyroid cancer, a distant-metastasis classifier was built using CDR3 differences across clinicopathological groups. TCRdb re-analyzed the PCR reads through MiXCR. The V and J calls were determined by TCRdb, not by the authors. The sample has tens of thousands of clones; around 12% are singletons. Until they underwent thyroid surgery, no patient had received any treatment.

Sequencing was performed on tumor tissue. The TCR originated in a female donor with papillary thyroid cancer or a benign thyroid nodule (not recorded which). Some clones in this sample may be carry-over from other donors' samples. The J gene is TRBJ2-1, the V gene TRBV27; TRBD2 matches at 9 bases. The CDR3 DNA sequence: TGTGCCAGCAGTTTATTGGGCGGGAGGGCCAACAATGAGCAGTTCTTC. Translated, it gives CASSLLGGRANNEQFF.